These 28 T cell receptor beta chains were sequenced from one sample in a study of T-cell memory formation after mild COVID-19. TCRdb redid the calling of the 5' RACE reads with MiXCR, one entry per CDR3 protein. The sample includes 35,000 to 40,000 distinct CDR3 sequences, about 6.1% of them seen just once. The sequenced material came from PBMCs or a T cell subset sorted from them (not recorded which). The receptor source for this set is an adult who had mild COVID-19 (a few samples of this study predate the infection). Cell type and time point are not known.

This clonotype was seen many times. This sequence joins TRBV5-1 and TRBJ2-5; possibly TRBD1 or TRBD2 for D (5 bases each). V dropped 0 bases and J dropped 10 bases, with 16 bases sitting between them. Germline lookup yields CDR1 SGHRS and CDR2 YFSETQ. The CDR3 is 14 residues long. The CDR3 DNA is TGCGCCAGCAGCTTGGCAGACGGGGCCACCGACCAGTACTTC. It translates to CASSLADGATDQYF.

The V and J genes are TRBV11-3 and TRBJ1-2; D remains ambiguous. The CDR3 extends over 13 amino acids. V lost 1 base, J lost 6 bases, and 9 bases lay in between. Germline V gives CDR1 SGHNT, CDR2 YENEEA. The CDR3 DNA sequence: TGTGCCAGCAGCTTAGTTCGTCCCCATGGCTACACCTTC. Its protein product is CASSLVRPHGYTF. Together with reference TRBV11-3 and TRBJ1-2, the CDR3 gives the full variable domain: EAGVVQSPRYKIIEKKQPVAFWCNPISGHNTLYWYLQNLGQGPELLIRYENEEAVDDSQLPKDRFSAERLKGVDSTLKIQPAELGDSAVYLCASSLVRPHGYTFGSGTRLTVV.

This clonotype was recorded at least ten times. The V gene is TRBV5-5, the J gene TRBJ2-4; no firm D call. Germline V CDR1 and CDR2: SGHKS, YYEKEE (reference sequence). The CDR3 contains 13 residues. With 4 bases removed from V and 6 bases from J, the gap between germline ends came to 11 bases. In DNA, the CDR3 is TGTGCCAGCAGCCCGATTAAGGCAAACATTCAGTACTTC. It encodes CASSPIKANIQYF.

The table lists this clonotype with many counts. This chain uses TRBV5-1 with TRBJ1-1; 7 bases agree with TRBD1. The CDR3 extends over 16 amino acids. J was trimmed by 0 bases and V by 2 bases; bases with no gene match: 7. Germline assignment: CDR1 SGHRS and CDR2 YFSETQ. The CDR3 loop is CASSLTGASMNTEAFF. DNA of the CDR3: TGCGCCAGCAGCTTAACAGGGGCGTCCATGAACACTGAAGCTTTCTTT. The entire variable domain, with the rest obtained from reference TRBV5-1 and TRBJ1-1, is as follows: KAGVTQTPRYLIKTRGQQVTLSCSPISGHRSVSWYQQTPGQGLQFLFEYFSETQRNKGNFPGRFSGRQFSNSRSEMNVSTLELGDSALYLCASSLTGASMNTEAFFGQGTRLTVV.

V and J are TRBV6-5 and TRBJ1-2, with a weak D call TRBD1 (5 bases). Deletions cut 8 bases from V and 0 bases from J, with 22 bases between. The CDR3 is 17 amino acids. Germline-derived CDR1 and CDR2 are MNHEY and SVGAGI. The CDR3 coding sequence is TGTGCCAGCGGCTGGGGCAGAGGGAGAAGAGCTAACTATGGCTACACCTTC. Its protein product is CASGWGRGRRANYGYTF.

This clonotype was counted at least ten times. The CDR3 region has the DNA TGTGCCAGCTCACCCGTAGGATCCTACGAGCAGTACTTC. Translated: CASSPVGSYEQYF. The rearrangement uses TRBV18 and TRBJ2-7, with D hard to call. The CDR3 runs to 13 residues. CDR1 and CDR2 (germline): KGHSH, LQKENI. V lost 3 bases, J lost 1 base, and 7 bases lay in between.

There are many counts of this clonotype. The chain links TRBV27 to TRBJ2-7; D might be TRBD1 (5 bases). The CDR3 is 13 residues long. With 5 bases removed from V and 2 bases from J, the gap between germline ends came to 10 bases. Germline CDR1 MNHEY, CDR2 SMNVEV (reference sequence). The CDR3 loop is CASSRRQTYEQYF. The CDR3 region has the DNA TGTGCCAGCAGTCGCAGACAGACCTACGAGCAGTACTTC.

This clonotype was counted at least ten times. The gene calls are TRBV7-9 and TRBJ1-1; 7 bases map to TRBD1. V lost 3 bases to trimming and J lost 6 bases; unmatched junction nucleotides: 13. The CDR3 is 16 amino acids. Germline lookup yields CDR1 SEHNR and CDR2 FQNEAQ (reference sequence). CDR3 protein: CASSLTHQGGMAEAFF. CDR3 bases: TGTGCCAGCAGCTTGACTCATCAGGGGGGGATGGCTGAAGCTTTCTTT.

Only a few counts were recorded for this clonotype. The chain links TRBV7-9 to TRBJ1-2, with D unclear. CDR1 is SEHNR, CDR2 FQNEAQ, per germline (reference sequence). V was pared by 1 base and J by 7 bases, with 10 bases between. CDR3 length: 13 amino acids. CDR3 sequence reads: CASSLEVSGGYTF. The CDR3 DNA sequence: TGTGCCAGCAGCTTAGAGGTGTCAGGTGGCTACACCTTC.

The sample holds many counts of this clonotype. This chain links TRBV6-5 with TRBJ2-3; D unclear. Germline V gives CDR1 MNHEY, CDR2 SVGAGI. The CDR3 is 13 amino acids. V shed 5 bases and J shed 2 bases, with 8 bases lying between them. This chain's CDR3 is CASSSHNTDTQYF. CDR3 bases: TGTGCCAGCAGTAGTCACAACACAGATACGCAGTATTTT.

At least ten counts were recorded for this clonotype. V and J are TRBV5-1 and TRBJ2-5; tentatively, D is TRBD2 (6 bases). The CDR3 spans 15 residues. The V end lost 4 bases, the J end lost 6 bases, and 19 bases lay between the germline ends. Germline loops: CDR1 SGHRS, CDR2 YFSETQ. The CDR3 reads CASSEIPGEGKTQYF. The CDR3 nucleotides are TGCGCCAGCAGCGAAATTCCGGGAGAGGGAAAGACCCAGTACTTC.

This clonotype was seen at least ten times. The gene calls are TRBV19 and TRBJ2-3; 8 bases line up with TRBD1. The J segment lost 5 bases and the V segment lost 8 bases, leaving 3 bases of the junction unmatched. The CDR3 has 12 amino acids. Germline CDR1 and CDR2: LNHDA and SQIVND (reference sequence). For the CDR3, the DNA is TGTGCCAGTTCCAGGGGGCGAGATACGCAGTATTTT. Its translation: CASSRGRDTQYF.

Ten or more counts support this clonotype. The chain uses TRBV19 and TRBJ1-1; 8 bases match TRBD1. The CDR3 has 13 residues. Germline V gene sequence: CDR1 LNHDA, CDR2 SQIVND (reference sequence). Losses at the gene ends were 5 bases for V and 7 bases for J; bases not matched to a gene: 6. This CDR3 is CASSLTGDLEAFF. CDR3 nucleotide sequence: TGTGCCAGTAGTCTGACAGGGGATCTTGAAGCTTTCTTT.

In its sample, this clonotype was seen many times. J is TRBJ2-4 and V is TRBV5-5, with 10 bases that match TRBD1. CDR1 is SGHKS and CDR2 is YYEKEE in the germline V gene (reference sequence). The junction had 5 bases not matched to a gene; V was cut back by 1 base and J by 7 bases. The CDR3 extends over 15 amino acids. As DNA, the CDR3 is TGTGCCAGCAGCTTGCCTCGGACAGGGGGGAACATTCAGTACTTC. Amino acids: CASSLPRTGGNIQYF.

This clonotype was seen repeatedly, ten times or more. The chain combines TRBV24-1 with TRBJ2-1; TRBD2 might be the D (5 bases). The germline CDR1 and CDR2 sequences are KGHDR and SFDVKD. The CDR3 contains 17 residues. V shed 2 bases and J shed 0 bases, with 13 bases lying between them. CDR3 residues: CATSDSPSFSSYNEQFF. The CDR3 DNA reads TGTGCCACCAGTGATTCACCTAGCTTCAGCTCCTACAATGAGCAGTTCTTC.

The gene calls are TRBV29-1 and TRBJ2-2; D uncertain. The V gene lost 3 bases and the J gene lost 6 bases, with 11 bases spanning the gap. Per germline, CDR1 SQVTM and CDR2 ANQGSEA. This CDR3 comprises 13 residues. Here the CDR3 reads CSVDNTVPGELFF. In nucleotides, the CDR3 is TGCAGCGTTGACAACACGGTTCCCGGGGAGCTGTTTTTT.

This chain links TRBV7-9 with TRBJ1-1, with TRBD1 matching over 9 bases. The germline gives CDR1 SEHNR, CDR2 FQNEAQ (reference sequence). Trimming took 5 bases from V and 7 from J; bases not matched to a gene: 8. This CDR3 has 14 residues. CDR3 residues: CASSNLGQGGEAFF. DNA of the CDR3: TGTGCCAGCAGCAACCTGGGACAGGGCGGTGAAGCTTTCTTT.

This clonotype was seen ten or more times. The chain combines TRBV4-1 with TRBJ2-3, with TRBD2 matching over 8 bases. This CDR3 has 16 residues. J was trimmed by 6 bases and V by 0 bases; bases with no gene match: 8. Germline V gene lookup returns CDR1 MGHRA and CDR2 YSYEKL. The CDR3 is CASSQDQRGTWDTQYF. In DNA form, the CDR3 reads TGCGCCAGCAGCCAAGATCAGCGGGGGACCTGGGATACGCAGTATTTT.

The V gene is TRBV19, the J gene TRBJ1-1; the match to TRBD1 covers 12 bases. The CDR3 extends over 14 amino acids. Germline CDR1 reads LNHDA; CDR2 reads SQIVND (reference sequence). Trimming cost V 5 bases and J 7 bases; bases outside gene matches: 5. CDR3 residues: CASSSGTGGGEAFF. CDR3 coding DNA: TGTGCCAGTAGTTCCGGGACAGGGGGCGGTGAAGCTTTCTTT.

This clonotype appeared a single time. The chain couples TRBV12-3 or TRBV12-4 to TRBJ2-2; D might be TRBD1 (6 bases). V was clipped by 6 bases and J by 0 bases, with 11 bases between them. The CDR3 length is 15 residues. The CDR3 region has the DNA TGTGCCAGCAGACGTACAGGGCCGAACACCGGGGAGCTGTTTTTT. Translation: CASRRTGPNTGELFF.

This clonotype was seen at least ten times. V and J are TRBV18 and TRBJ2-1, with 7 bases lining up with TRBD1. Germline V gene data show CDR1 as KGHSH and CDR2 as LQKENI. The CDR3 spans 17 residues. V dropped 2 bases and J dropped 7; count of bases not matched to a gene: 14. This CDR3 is CASSPALMRGRGNEQFF. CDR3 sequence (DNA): TGTGCCAGCTCACCAGCTTTAATGAGGGGGCGCGGGAATGAGCAGTTCTTC.

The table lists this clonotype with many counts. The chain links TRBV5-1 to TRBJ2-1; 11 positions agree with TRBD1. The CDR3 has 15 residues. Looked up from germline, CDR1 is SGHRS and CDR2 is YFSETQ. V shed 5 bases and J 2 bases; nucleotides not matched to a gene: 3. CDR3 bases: TGCGCCAGCAGGCTGGGACAGGGGGCCTACAATGAGCAGTTCTTC. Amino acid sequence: CASRLGQGAYNEQFF.

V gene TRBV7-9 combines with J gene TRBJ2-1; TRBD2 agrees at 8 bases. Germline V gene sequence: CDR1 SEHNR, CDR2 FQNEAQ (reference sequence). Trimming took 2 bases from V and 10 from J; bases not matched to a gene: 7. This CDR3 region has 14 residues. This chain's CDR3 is CASSLTGGAKEQFF. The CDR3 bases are TGTGCCAGCAGCTTAACCGGGGGGGCAAAGGAGCAGTTCTTC.

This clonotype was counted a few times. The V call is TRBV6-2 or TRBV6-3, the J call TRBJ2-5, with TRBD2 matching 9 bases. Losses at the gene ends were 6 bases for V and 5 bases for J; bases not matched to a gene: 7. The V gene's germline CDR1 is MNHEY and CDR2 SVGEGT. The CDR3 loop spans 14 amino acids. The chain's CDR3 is CASRASAGGETQYF. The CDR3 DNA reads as TGTGCCAGCAGGGCTTCAGCGGGAGGTGAGACCCAGTACTTC.

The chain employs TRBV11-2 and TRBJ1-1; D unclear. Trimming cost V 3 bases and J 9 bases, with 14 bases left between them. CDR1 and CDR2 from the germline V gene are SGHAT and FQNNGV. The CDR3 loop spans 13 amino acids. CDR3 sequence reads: CASSLEGYQKAFF. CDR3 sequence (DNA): TGTGCCAGCAGCTTGGAGGGTTACCAAAAAGCTTTCTTT.

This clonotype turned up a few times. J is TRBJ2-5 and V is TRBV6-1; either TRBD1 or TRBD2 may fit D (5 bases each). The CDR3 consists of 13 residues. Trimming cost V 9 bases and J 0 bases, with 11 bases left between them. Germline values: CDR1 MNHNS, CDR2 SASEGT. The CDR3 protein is CASSPGHQETQYF. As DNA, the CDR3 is TGTGCCAGTTCGCCGGGGCACCAAGAGACCCAGTACTTC.

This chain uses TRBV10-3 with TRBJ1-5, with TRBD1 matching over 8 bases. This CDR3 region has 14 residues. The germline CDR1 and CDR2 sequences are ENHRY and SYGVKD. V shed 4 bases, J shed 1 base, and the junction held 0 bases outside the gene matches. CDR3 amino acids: CAISGQGSNQPQHF. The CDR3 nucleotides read TGTGCCATCAGTGGACAGGGGAGCAATCAGCCCCAGCATTTT.

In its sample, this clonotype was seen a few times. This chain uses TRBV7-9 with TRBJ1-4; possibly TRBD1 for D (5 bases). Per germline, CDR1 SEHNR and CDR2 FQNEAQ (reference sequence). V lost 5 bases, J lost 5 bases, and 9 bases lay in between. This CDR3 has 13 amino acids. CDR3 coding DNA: TGTGCCAGCAGCGTCGGGGCAAATGAAAAACTGTTTTTT. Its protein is CASSVGANEKLFF.